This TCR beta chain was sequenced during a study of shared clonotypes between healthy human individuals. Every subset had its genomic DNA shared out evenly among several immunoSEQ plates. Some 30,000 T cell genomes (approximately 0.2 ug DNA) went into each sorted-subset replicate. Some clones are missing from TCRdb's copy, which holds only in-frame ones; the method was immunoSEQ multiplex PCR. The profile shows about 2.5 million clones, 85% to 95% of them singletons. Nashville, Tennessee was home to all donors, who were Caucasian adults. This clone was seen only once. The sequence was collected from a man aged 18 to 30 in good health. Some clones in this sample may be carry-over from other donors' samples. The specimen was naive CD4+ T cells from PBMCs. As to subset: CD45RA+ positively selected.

This chain's CDR3 is CASSIRQGGSYEQFF. The CDR3 bases are TGTGCCAGTAGTATCCGACAGGGGGGGTCGTATGAGCAGTTCTTC. This chain connects TRBV19 to TRBJ2-1, with 9 positions matching TRBD1. In germline, CDR1 is LNHDA, CDR2 SQIVND (reference sequence). J gave up 8 bases and V 3 bases, and 8 bases lay outside the gene matches. The CDR3 spans 15 residues.